This TCR beta chain was profiled in a study of blood T cell repertoires in COVID-19. Study-level background: Sites in the United States, Italy and Spain provided acute and convalescent COVID-19 samples.

Looked up from germline, CDR1 is MNHEY and CDR2 is SVGAGI. This CDR3 region has 15 residues. J gave up 4 bases and V 3 bases, and 6 bases lay outside the gene matches. This clone was recorded at least ten times. Method: immunoSEQ multiplex PCR; TCRdb's copy keeps in-frame clones and lacks some. This repertoire shows approximately 160,000 clones, around 84% found once; its top ten account for roughly 8%. Participant-reported clinical history was the basis for cohort assignment. V usage is TRBV6-5 and J usage is TRBJ2-5; 9 bases line up with TRBD2. The sample consisted of PBMCs or T cells enriched from blood (not recorded which). This TCR was recovered from a woman aged 50 to 60 who had recovered from COVID-19. CDR3 DNA: TGTGCCAGCAGTTATCTAAGCGGGGGGCGAGAGACCCAGTACTTC. Protein: CASSYLSGGRETQYF.